This T cell receptor (beta chain) was sequenced during a study of blood T cell repertoires in COVID-19. Across the study: There were acute and convalescent COVID-19 samples, and they came from the United States, Italy and Spain.

This clone was observed a few times. The CDR3 is 14 amino acids. Germline V gene lookup returns CDR1 SGHAT and CDR2 FQNNGV. Trimming pared 2 bases from V and 4 bases from J, leaving 11 bases between. Original processing notes: From reference gene primer amplification, estimates of nucleated cell counts were derived. The table came from immunoSEQ multiplex PCR; TCRdb's copy has only in-frame clones and leaves some out. That table gives V, J and clone size, and the DNA gave D and trimming. The table records roughly 87,000 clones, about 79% of them present only once. Material: peripheral blood. This TCR was recovered from a woman in her forties or fifties with acute or convalescent COVID-19. The chain has TRBV11-2 and TRBJ1-2; a weak D match, TRBD1 (5 bases). CDR3 region: CASSLSGRVYGYTF. CDR3 sequence (DNA): TGTGCCAGCAGCTTATCGGGCAGGGTCTATGGCTACACCTTC.